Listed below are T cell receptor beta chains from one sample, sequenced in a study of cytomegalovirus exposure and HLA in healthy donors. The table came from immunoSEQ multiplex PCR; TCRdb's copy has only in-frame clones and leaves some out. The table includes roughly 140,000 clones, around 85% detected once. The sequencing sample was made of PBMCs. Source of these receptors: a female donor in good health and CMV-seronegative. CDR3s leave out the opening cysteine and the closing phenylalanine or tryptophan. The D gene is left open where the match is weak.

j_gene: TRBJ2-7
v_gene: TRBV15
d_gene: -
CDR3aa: ATSIFRSYEQY

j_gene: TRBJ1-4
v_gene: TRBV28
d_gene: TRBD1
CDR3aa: ASRDRGQKDEKLF

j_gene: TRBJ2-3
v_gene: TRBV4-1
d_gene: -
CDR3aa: ASSQEKKAGRSTDTQY

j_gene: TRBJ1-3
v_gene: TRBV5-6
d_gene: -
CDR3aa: ASSPGLGTGNTIY

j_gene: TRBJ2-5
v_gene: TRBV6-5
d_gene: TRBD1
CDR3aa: ASRSGTGWETQY

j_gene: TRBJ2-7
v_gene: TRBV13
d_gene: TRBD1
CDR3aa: ASSLPNTPGQGYEQY

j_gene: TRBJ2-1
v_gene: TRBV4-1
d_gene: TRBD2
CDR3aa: ASSPYSGSYNEQF

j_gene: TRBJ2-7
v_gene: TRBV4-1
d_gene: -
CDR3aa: ASSQVAGGYEQY

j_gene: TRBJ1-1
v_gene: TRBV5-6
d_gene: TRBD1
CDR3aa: ASSLVRDRLNTEAF

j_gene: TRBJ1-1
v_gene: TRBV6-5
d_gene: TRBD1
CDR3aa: ASSQGTGADTEAF

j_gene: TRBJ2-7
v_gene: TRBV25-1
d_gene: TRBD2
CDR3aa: ASSSMGSGRATEQY

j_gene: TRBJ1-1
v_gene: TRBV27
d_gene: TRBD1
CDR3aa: ASSIGTGGKTEAF

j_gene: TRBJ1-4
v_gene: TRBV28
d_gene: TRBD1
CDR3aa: ASSSPSTGVGEKLF

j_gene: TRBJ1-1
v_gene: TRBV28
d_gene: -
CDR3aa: ASSLYGGLNTEAF

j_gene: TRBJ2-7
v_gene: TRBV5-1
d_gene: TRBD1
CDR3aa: ASSKGTDWNEQY

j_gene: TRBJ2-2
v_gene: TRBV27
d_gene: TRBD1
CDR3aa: ASSFGTGATGELF

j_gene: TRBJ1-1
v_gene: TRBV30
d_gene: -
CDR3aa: ACQIQENTEAF

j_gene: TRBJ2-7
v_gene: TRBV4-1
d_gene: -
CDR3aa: ASSGTEETGLYEQY

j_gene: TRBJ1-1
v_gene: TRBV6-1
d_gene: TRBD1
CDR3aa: ASGGQGAMNTEAF

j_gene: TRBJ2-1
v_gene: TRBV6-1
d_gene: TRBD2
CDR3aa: ASIPGLAFNEQF

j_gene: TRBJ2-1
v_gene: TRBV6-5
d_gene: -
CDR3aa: ASSYRGTYNEQF

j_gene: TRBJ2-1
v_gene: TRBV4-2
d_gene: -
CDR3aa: ASSQESQGSFEQF

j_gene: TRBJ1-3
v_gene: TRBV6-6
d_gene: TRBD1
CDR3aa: ASSRGQYSGNTIY

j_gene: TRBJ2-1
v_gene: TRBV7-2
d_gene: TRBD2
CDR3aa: ASSLTSGRIKADYNEQF

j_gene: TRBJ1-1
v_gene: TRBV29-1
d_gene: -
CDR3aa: SVGGRNTEAF

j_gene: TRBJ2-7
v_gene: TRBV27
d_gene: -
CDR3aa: ASSPRTAAWEQY

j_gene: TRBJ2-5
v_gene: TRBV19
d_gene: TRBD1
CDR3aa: ASSIQPGQGALRTQY